The 20 T cell receptor beta chains listed next were all sequenced from one sample in a study of OX40 agonist ivuxolimab in advanced cancers. The repertoire was sequenced with immunoSEQ multiplex PCR; TCRdb's copy has only in-frame clones and lacks some. The table includes 20,000 or so clones, around nine tenths detected once. The specimen comprised CD4+ or CD8+ T cells sorted from blood, sampled in a trial of the OX40 agonist ivuxolimab. The receptors here all came from an adult with an advanced solid tumor such as melanoma, head and neck, liver or kidney cancer.

This clone was recorded a few times. V usage is TRBV7-6 and J usage is TRBJ1-4, with a tentative D call TRBD1 (6 bases). CDR3 size: 18 residues. V lost 0 bases to trimming and J lost 3 bases, with 17 bases between them. The V gene's germline CDR1 is SGHVS and CDR2 FNYEAQ. The CDR3 region has the DNA TGTGCCAGCAGCTTAGCGGAACTGGGGGCCGCGGCTAATGAAAAACTGTTTTTT. It codes for CASSLAELGAAANEKLFF.

In DNA form, the CDR3 reads TGCAGCGTTGAATCAGTGGGGGGTATCACAGATACGCAGTATTTT. Translating gives CSVESVGGITDTQYF. V gene TRBV29-1 combines with J gene TRBJ2-3; tentative D call: TRBD2 (6 bases). Between the trimmed V and J ends, which lost 2 bases and 2 bases, there was a span of 14 bases. Germline V CDR1 and CDR2: SQVTM, ANQGSEA. CDR3 length equals 15 residues.

Concerning this clone: The DNA is omitted, as the CDR3 cannot be located on it reliably, and the CDR3 follows TCRdb's listing. The chain couples TRBV5-6 to TRBJ1-1; the table calls TRBD1, which could not be checked here. Counting both end residues, the CDR3 totals 13 amino acids. Per the germline V gene, CDR1 is SGHDT and CDR2 is YYEEEE. The CDR3 here is CASSFGTGTVSFF.

This chain links TRBV7-8 with TRBJ1-3; D uncertain. Germline V lookup: CDR1 SGHVS, CDR2 FQNEAQ. The CDR3 runs 12 residues. V was trimmed by 5 bases and J by 7 bases, leaving 9 bases between them. DNA for the CDR3: TGTGCCAGCAGCGCTATACGGAACACCATATATTTT. Translating gives CASSAIRNTIYF.

The chain is built from TRBV7-9 and TRBJ2-6; possibly TRBD2 for D (5 bases). This CDR3 contains 15 residues. The V and J ends lost 9 bases and 0 bases respectively, with 12 bases between them. Germline loops: CDR1 SEHNR, CDR2 FQNEAQ (reference sequence). The DNA of the CDR3 is TGTGCCAGTGGGAGAGGGTCCTCTGGGGCCAACGTCCTGACTTTC. It translates to CASGRGSSGANVLTF. Full variable domain (remainder filled in from reference TRBV7-9 and TRBJ2-6): DTGVSQNPRHKITKRGQNVTFRCDPISEHNRLYWYRQTLGQGPEFLTYFQNEAQLEKSRLLSDRFSAERPKGSFSTLEIQRTEQGDSAMYLCASGRGSSGANVLTFGAGSRLTVL.

This clone was seen only a few times. A junction end diverges from the germline sequence, so it may reflect a read error. The CDR3 DNA reads as TGTGCTAGCAGCTTAGGGATTAATCAGCCCCAGCATTTT. It encodes CASSLGINQPQHF. The V gene is TRBV7-7, the J gene TRBJ1-5; D gene unclear. The CDR3 loop spans 13 amino acids. Germline CDR1 and CDR2: SSHAT and FNYEAQ (reference sequence).

With respect to this clone: Other nucleotide sequences in the sample specify the same CDR3. The chain has TRBV19 and TRBJ2-7; D may correspond to TRBD1 or TRBD2 (5 bases each). The CDR3 has 14 residues. V lost 5 bases and J lost 1, with 12 bases in between. Germline V gene lookup returns CDR1 LNHDA and CDR2 SQIVND (reference sequence). Here the CDR3 DNA reads TGTGCCAGTAGTGCCCGGGACGGATCCTACGAGCAGTACTTC. It encodes CASSARDGSYEQYF.

The V call is TRBV4-3, the J call TRBJ2-2; 7 bases align to TRBD1. Trimming took 1 base from V and 6 from J; bases not matched to a gene: 8. This CDR3 contains 16 residues. Germline loops: CDR1 LGHNA, CDR2 YSLEER. The CDR3 sequence is CASSQGLGTESGELFF. The CDR3 DNA sequence: TGCGCCAGCAGCCAAGGCTTGGGGACAGAGTCCGGGGAGCTGTTTTTT.

V is TRBV11-3 and J is TRBJ2-2; D uncertain. The ends were cut back, 2 bases at V and 2 bases at J, with 3 bases in the middle. Germline assignment: CDR1 SGHNT and CDR2 YENEEA. The CDR3 spans 13 residues. CDR3 nucleotides: TGTGCCAGCAGCTTACCTAACACCGGGGAGCTGTTTTTT. It translates to CASSLPNTGELFF.

J is TRBJ1-3 and V is TRBV7-2, with 7 nucleotides matching TRBD1. This CDR3 has 13 amino acids. Unmatched junction bases numbered 8, after V lost 8 bases and J lost 7 bases. Germline CDR1 SGHTA, CDR2 FQGNSA. CDR3 nucleotides: TGTGCCAGCCATCAGGGACAGATGAACACCATATATTTT. Translated, it gives CASHQGQMNTIYF.

V gene TRBV5-6 combines with J gene TRBJ2-1; D unresolved. The CDR3 sequence is 12 residues long. Trimming removed 1 base at V and 10 bases at J, with 9 bases between. Germline lookup yields CDR1 SGHDT and CDR2 YYEEEE. Here the CDR3 DNA reads TGTGCCAGCAGCTTGACCCTCCAGGAGCAGTTCTTC. This translates into CASSLTLQEQFF.

In this sample, this clone is medium-sized (0.01 to 0.1%). This chain uses TRBV7-9 with TRBJ2-2; possibly TRBD2 for D (6 bases). The CDR3 spans 13 residues. Trimming removed 5 bases at V and 5 bases at J, with 9 bases between. The V gene's germline CDR1 is SEHNR and CDR2 FQNEAQ (reference sequence). The CDR3 loop reads CASSRGGTGELFF. The CDR3 DNA sequence: TGTGCCAGCAGCCGCGGAGGGACCGGGGAGCTGTTTTTT.

This rearrangement joins TRBV6-5 to TRBJ2-1; 7 nucleotides line up with TRBD1. CDR3 length equals 14 residues. Germline V gene data show CDR1 as MNHEY and CDR2 as SVGAGI. V was pared by 2 bases and J by 9 bases, with 7 bases of the junction left unmatched. This CDR3 reads CASSYETGSGEQFF. CDR3 nucleotides: TGTGCCAGCAGTTACGAGACAGGGTCGGGTGAGCAGTTCTTC.

The sample holds one count of this clone. This chain links TRBV2 with TRBJ1-1; TRBD1 might be the D (6 bases). Trimming took off 7 bases at V and 0 bases at J, with 24 bases between the two ends. Per germline, CDR1 SNHLY and CDR2 FYNNEI. This CDR3 region has 18 residues. CDR3 DNA sequence: TGTGCCAGCAAGGAGGGGGAGGGGGTTGAGGTGTTGAACACTGAAGCTTTCTTT. This codes for CASKEGEGVEVLNTEAFF.

This clone was seen only once. This chain joins TRBV29-1 and TRBJ1-2; no clear D. CDR1 and CDR2 from the germline V gene are SQVTM and ANQGSEA. The CDR3 spans 13 residues. Trimming left V 2 bases short and J 4 bases short, with 11 bases between. The CDR3 DNA is TGCAGCGTTGAACACGAGGAGCGCTATGGCTACACCTTC. Translation: CSVEHEERYGYTF.

This clone has more than one count but fewer than ten. The rearrangement uses TRBV4-3 and TRBJ1-3; 8 bases fit TRBD1. The CDR3 has 18 residues. J lost 0 bases, V lost 4 bases, and 11 bases had no gene match. Germline lookup yields CDR1 LGHNA and CDR2 YSLEER. In DNA form, the CDR3 reads TGCGCCAGCAGCCCAGGGGGCCTTCGCTCCTACTCTGGAAACACCATATATTTT. Translated: CASSPGGLRSYSGNTIYF.

The CDR3 coding sequence is TGTGCCACCCGGGACAGCCTCTACGAGCAGTACTTC. Translated: CATRDSLYEQYF. V and J are TRBV15 and TRBJ2-7; 7 nucleotides align to TRBD1. CDR3 size: 12 residues. Per the germline V gene, CDR1 is LNHNV and CDR2 is YYDKDF (reference sequence). With V trimmed by 8 bases and J by 3 bases, 4 bases remained unmatched.

The chain employs TRBV6-6 and TRBJ2-2; no definite D call. The CDR3 spans 12 residues. V was clipped by 2 bases and J by 7 bases, with 5 bases between them. Per the germline V gene, CDR1 is MNHNY and CDR2 is SVGAGI (reference sequence). The CDR3 DNA is TGTGCCAGCAGTTACGACGGCGGGGAGCTGTTTTTT. Translated: CASSYDGGELFF.

The chain joins TRBV19 to TRBJ2-1; D gene uncertain. This CDR3 region has 12 residues. Germline CDR1 and CDR2: LNHDA and SQIVND (reference sequence). V was trimmed by 6 bases and J by 7 bases, leaving 10 bases between them. The CDR3 nucleotides are TGTGCCAGTAGGATGTCTGGGAATGAGCAGTTCTTC. Translating gives CASRMSGNEQFF.

This clone was found once. This chain uses TRBV7-6 with TRBJ1-5, with unresolved D. The CDR3 length is 13 residues. Trimming removed 0 bases at V and 3 bases at J, with 3 bases between. Germline CDR1 reads SGHVS; CDR2 reads FNYEAQ. The CDR3 sequence is CASSLAYNQPQHF. CDR3 in DNA: TGTGCCAGCAGCTTAGCTTACAATCAGCCCCAGCATTTT.